This entry lists 2 T cell receptor beta chains sequenced from one sample in a study of human T cells and chemical hapten exposure (dated by TCRdb to about 2021). The receptor library was made with RACE. TCRdb records NextSeq 500 as the sequencer. The raw public reads went through TCRdb reprocessing: fastp at Q25, MiXCR clone calling, in-frame beta chains kept. Rows merge per CDR3 protein into single entries with the most common DNA and genes. The sample profile shows over 70,000 distinct CDR3 sequences; about a tenth of them were found once. The ten largest clones represent more than 1% of the sample. Taken with the paper, the label for time point translates to: patch test 3, about 24 weeks after DPC sensitization. The treatment or condition tag for this specimen amounts to: therapeutic diphenylcyclopropenone sensitization with weekly scalp DPC. The source material was whole blood, sampled in connection with sensitization to the hapten diphenylcyclopropenone (DPC). The receptors come from a woman aged 25 to 39 with alopecia areata. Some clones in this sample may be carry-over from other donors' samples.

This clonotype was recorded at least ten times. The chain combines TRBV29-1 with TRBJ1-6; D remains ambiguous. With 8 bases removed from V and 8 bases from J, the gap between germline ends came to 13 bases. In germline, CDR1 is SQVTM, CDR2 ANQGSEA. The length of the CDR3 is 12 residues. The CDR3: CSPPDEDSPLHF. The CDR3, as DNA: TGCAGCCCGCCGGACGAGGATTCACCCCTCCACTTT.

This clonotype was detected ten times or more. The J gene is TRBJ2-5, the V gene TRBV2; D might be TRBD1 (5 bases). This CDR3 is 16 amino acids long. The V end lost 6 bases, the J end lost 2 bases, and 19 bases lay between the germline ends. Germline lookup yields CDR1 SNHLY and CDR2 FYNNEI. In DNA form, the CDR3 reads TGTGCCAGCAGCGCTGAACAGGCGCGGCCTCAAGAGACCCAGTACTTC. It specifies CASSAEQARPQETQYF. Filled out from reference TRBV2 and TRBJ2-5, the complete variable domain reads EPEVTQTPSHQVTQMGQEVILRCVPISNHLYFYWYRQILGQKVEFLVSFYNNEISEKSEIFDDQFSVERPDGSNFTLKIRSTKLEDSAMYFCASSAEQARPQETQYFGPGTRLLVL.